The rows below give T cell receptor beta chains drawn from one sample of a study. TCRdb recomputed calls from the multiplex PCR reads with MiXCR, one row per CDR3 protein. The table shows approximately 860 distinct CDR3 sequences, with under 15% occurring only once. Specimen: Tregs sorted from blood. The receptors shown here come from a female donor with breast cancer. Both conserved end residues are part of each CDR3. Each record gives: CDR3 length, V gene, J gene, D gene, clone size, CDR3 protein, CDR3 DNA. A D gene is named only where the DNA matches it firmly. Size values are once, few and many counts, or a class for expanded clones, and some rows have none.

13	TRBV12-3/TRBV12-4	TRBJ1-2	-	medium-sized	CASSLGQNYGYTF	TGTGCCAGCAGTTTAGGCCAGAACTATGGCTACACCTTC
12	TRBV12-3/TRBV12-4	TRBJ1-2	-	medium-sized	CASSRYSNGYTF	TGTGCCAGCAGTAGATACAGCAATGGCTACACCTTC
14	TRBV12-3/TRBV12-4	TRBJ1-2	-	medium-sized	CASSPTQGIYGYTF	TGTGCCAGCAGTCCCACACAGGGAATCTATGGCTACACCTTC
13	TRBV12-3/TRBV12-4	TRBJ1-2	-	medium-sized	CASSSGPNYGYTF	TGTGCCAGCAGTTCCGGACCGAACTATGGCTACACCTTC
13	TRBV12-3/TRBV12-4	TRBJ1-2	-	medium-sized	CASIMDGPYGYTF	TGTGCCAGCATAATGGACGGCCCCTATGGCTACACCTTC
14	TRBV12-3/TRBV12-4	TRBJ1-2	TRBD1	medium-sized	CASNPGQGNYGYTF	TGTGCCAGCAACCCTGGACAGGGTAACTATGGCTACACCTTC
16	TRBV12-3/TRBV12-4	TRBJ1-2	-	many	CASTLGSGWGDYGYTF	TGTGCCAGCACCCTAGGGTCAGGATGGGGAGACTATGGCTACACCTTC
12	TRBV12-3/TRBV12-4	TRBJ1-2	-	medium-sized	CAAGRTDYGYTF	TGTGCAGCGGGACGGACAGACTATGGCTACACCTTC
15	TRBV12-3/TRBV12-4	TRBJ1-2	TRBD1	large	CASSLAGTAFNGYTF	TGTGCCAGCAGTTTGGCCGGGACAGCGTTTAATGGCTACACCTTC
13	TRBV12-3/TRBV12-4	TRBJ1-2	-	medium-sized	CASSGDRFYGYTF	TGTGCCAGCAGTGGGGACCGATTCTATGGCTACACCTTC
11	TRBV12-3/TRBV12-4	TRBJ1-2	-	medium-sized	CASSPGPGYTF	TGTGCCAGCAGTCCTGGGCCTGGCTACACCTTC
14	TRBV12-3/TRBV12-4	TRBJ1-2	-	medium-sized	CASSLDDRDYGYTF	TGTGCCAGCAGTTTAGACGACAGAGACTATGGCTACACCTTC
12	TRBV12-3/TRBV12-4	TRBJ1-2	-	medium-sized	CASSTDSYGYTF	TGTGCCAGCAGTACCGACAGTTATGGCTACACCTTC
12	TRBV12-3/TRBV12-4	TRBJ1-2	TRBD1	medium-sized	CASSWDRSLLTF	TGTGCCAGCAGTTGGGACAGGTCCTTACTAACCTTC
14	TRBV12-3/TRBV12-4	TRBJ1-2	-	medium-sized	CASSAGRRNYGYTF	TGTGCCAGCAGTGCGGGACGGCGTAACTATGGCTACACCTTC
13	TRBV12-3/TRBV12-4	TRBJ1-2	-	medium-sized	CASSLEINYGYTF	TGTGCCAGCAGTTTGGAGATTAACTATGGCTACACCTTC
16	TRBV12-3/TRBV12-4	TRBJ1-2	TRBD1	medium-sized	CASSPTGTGVQYGYTF	TGTGCCAGCAGCCCGACCGGGACAGGGGTGCAGTATGGCTACACCTTC
15	TRBV12-3/TRBV12-4	TRBJ1-2	-	medium-sized	CASSLLVQGSGGYTF	TGTGCCAGCAGTTTATTGGTCCAGGGGAGCGGTGGCTACACCTTC
12	TRBV12-3/TRBV12-4	TRBJ1-2	-	-	CASSPTKSGYTF	TGTGCCAGCAGCCCTACAAAGAGTGGCTACACCTTC
14	TRBV12-3/TRBV12-4	TRBJ1-2	-	medium-sized	CASIPGRVSNGYTF	TGTGCCAGCATCCCCGGGAGAGTTTCCAATGGCTACACCTTC
14	TRBV12-3/TRBV12-4	TRBJ1-2	-	many	CASSLSGFRYGYTF	TGTGCCAGCAGTTTGTCAGGGTTTCGCTATGGCTACACCTTC
14	TRBV12-3/TRBV12-4	TRBJ1-2	-	medium-sized	CASGDRSPPYGYTF	TGTGCCAGCGGCGACAGGAGCCCTCCCTATGGCTACACCTTC
12	TRBV12-3/TRBV12-4	TRBJ1-2	TRBD1	many	CASSATGNGYTF	TGTGCCAGCAGTGCGACAGGGAATGGCTACACCTTC
14	TRBV12-3/TRBV12-4	TRBJ1-2	-	many	CASSLIVNLYGYTF	TGTGCCAGCAGTTTGATTGTGAACCTCTATGGCTACACCTTC
13	TRBV12-3/TRBV12-4	TRBJ1-2	-	large	CASSLAREDGYTF	TGTGCCAGCAGTTTAGCGCGGGAGGATGGCTACACCTTC
14	TRBV12-3/TRBV12-4	TRBJ1-2	-	large	CASSPTGMDYGYTF	TGTGCCAGCAGTCCTACGGGTATGGACTATGGCTACACCTTC
13	TRBV12-3/TRBV12-4	TRBJ1-2	TRBD1	large	CASSLDRAGGYTF	TGTGCCAGCAGTTTGGACAGGGCGGGCGGCTACACCTTC
13	TRBV12-3/TRBV12-4	TRBJ1-2	-	-	CASSPRDGYGYTF	TGTGCCAGCAGTCCTCGGGACGGCTATGGCTACACCTTC
13	TRBV12-3/TRBV12-4	TRBJ1-2	TRBD1	-	CASSETGTYGYTF	TGTGCCAGCAGTGAGACAGGGACCTATGGCTACACCTTC
13	TRBV12-3/TRBV12-4	TRBJ1-2	TRBD1	-	CASSRGQGGGYTF	TGTGCCAGCAGTCGGGGACAGGGCGGCGGCTACACCTTC
14	TRBV12-3/TRBV12-4	TRBJ1-2	-	large	CASSPTASSDGYTF	TGTGCCAGCAGTCCCACAGCCTCCTCGGATGGCTACACCTTC
12	TRBV12-3/TRBV12-4	TRBJ1-2	-	medium-sized	CASSLRSPGYTF	TGTGCCAGCAGTTTACGATCGCCGGGCTACACCTTC
13	TRBV12-3/TRBV12-4	TRBJ1-2	-	medium-sized	CASSFRWDYGYTF	TGTGCCAGCAGTTTTCGGTGGGACTATGGCTACACCTTC
13	TRBV12-3/TRBV12-4	TRBJ1-2	-	medium-sized	CASSSDGTYGYTF	TGTGCCAGCAGTTCGGACGGAACGTATGGCTACACCTTC
13	TRBV12-3/TRBV12-4	TRBJ1-2	-	medium-sized	CASSREDRRGYTF	TGTGCCAGCAGTCGGGAGGACAGAAGAGGCTACACCTTC
16	TRBV12-3/TRBV12-4	TRBJ1-2	TRBD1	medium-sized	CASSLRVDRAYYGYTF	TGTGCCAGCAGTTTAAGGGTGGACAGGGCTTACTATGGCTACACCTTC
15	TRBV12-3/TRBV12-4	TRBJ1-2	-	large	CASSLAGQATYGYTF	TGTGCCAGCAGTTTAGCGGGCCAGGCAACCTATGGCTACACCTTC
14	TRBV12-3/TRBV12-4	TRBJ1-2	-	-	CASSPQDGIYGYTF	TGTGCCAGCAGTCCCCAGGACGGGATCTATGGCTACACCTTC
14	TRBV12-3/TRBV12-4	TRBJ1-2	-	medium-sized	CASSSAGHFYGYTF	TGTGCCAGCAGTTCCGCGGGACACTTCTATGGCTACACCTTC
14	TRBV12-3/TRBV12-4	TRBJ1-2	-	medium-sized	CASTLSGGLYGYTF	TGTGCCAGCACCCTTTCTGGAGGGCTCTATGGCTACACCTTC
14	TRBV12-3/TRBV12-4	TRBJ1-2	-	hyperexpanded	CASSLLSQGNGYTF	TGTGCCAGCAGTTTGCTGTCGCAGGGGAATGGCTACACCTTC
15	TRBV12-3/TRBV12-4	TRBJ1-2	-	-	CASASRSGPGYGYTF	TGTGCCAGTGCCAGCAGGTCAGGACCCGGGTATGGCTACACCTTC
16	TRBV12-3/TRBV12-4	TRBJ1-2	-	few	CASSLSLRGRTYGYTF	TGTGCCAGCAGTTTGAGCCTTCGGGGCAGAACCTATGGCTACACCTTC
15	TRBV12-3/TRBV12-4	TRBJ1-2	-	medium-sized	CASSLGSRDINGYTF	TGTGCCAGCAGTTTAGGGTCCCGGGACATAAATGGCTACACCTTC
13	TRBV12-3/TRBV12-4	TRBJ1-2	-	medium-sized	CASRKQGGYGYTF	TGTGCCAGCAGAAAACAGGGCGGCTATGGCTACACCTTC
12	TRBV12-3/TRBV12-4	TRBJ1-2	-	medium-sized	CASSFGGVGYTF	TGTGCCAGCAGTTTTGGTGGTGTAGGCTACACCTTC
14	TRBV12-3/TRBV12-4	TRBJ1-2	-	few	CASSLQGINDGYTF	TGTGCCAGCAGTTTACAGGGGATCAACGATGGCTACACCTTC
13	TRBV12-3/TRBV12-4	TRBJ1-2	-	medium-sized	CASSPRAAWGYTF	TGTGCCAGCAGTCCCCGGGCGGCGTGGGGCTACACCTTC
14	TRBV12-3/TRBV12-4	TRBJ1-2	-	-	CASSPPSKLYGYTF	TGTGCCAGCAGCCCGCCTTCCAAGTTATATGGCTACACCTTC
13	TRBV12-3/TRBV12-4	TRBJ1-2	-	medium-sized	CASTSLGGDGYTF	TGTGCCAGCACCTCGTTGGGAGGTGATGGCTACACCTTC
17	TRBV12-3/TRBV12-4	TRBJ1-2	TRBD1	medium-sized	CASSPGTALGVGYGYTF	TGTGCCAGCAGTCCCGGGACAGCTCTTGGGGTAGGGTATGGCTACACCTTC
11	TRBV12-3/TRBV12-4	TRBJ1-2	-	-	CASRGAGGYTF	TGTGCCAGCCGAGGCGCGGGTGGCTACACCTTC